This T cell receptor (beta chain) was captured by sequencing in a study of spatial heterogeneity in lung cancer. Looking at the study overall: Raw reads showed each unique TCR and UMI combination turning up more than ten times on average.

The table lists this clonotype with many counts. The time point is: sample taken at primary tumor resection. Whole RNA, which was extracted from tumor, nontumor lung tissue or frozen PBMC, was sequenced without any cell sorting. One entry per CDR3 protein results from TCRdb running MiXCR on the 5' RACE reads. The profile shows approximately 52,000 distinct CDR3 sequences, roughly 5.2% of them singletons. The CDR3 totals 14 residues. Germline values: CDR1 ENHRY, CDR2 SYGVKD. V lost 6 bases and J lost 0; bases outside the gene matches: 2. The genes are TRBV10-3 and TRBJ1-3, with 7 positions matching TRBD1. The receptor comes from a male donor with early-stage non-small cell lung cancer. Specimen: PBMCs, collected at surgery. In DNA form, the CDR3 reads TGTGCCATCAGACAGGGGAGCTCTGGAAACACCATATATTTT. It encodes CAIRQGSSGNTIYF.